Listed here is a single T cell receptor (beta chain). The entry originates in a study of radiotherapy plus CTLA-4 blockade in lung cancer. V was clipped by 5 bases and J by 9 bases, with 17 bases between them. The germline V gene has CDR1 LNHDA and CDR2 SQIVND (reference sequence). CDR3 length: 14 amino acids. The table came from immunoSEQ multiplex PCR; TCRdb's copy has only in-frame clones and leaves some out. The table has roughly 85,000 clones, more than 85% seen once. The source is a human donor with non-small cell lung cancer that progressed on radiotherapy plus ipilimumab. The sample was peripheral blood, taken from a patient treated with radiotherapy plus ipilimumab. The rearrangement links TRBV19 to TRBJ2-4; D unclear. Here the CDR3 DNA reads TGTGCCAGTAGTGCAGGCCAAGACGGTCGCATTCAGTACTTC. Its protein is CASSAGQDGRIQYF.